This T cell receptor beta chain emerged from a study of T-cell reconstitution after alpha-beta-depleted transplantation in children. Overall study findings and caveats: Certain patients had high TCRbeta diversity at day 60, and it came from recipient T cells and thymic progenitors that survived. The authors attributed T-cell counts and diversity one year after transplant mostly to newly produced T cells. There were reportedly several hundred expanded graft clones from which alpha-beta T cells came about two months after transplant.

The germline gives CDR1 MDHEN, CDR2 SYDVKM. Trimming at V came to 7 bases and at J to 2 bases, leaving 10 bases not matched to a gene. The CDR3 has 17 residues. Library preparation (for TCRbeta) was performed with unique molecular identifiers. TCRdb ran MiXCR on the PCR reads and lists one entry per CDR3 protein. The data hold roughly 100,000 distinct CDR3 sequences, with 6% observed a single time. This clonotype was seen repeatedly, ten times or more. Its antigen is unknown. The specimen was PBMCs, mostly from graft donor cells, collected 60 days after TCRalphabeta/CD19-depleted stem cell transplant. The clonotype comes from a female patient aged 2-10 years who had a stem cell transplant for Fanconi anemia, so the T cells may come from the graft donor. The chain carries TRBV28 and TRBJ2-1; 11 bases map to TRBD2. Here the CDR3 reads CASTTGHSGGAYNEQFF. CDR3 sequence (DNA): TGTGCCAGCACCACGGGGCATAGCGGGGGGGCCTACAATGAGCAGTTCTTC.